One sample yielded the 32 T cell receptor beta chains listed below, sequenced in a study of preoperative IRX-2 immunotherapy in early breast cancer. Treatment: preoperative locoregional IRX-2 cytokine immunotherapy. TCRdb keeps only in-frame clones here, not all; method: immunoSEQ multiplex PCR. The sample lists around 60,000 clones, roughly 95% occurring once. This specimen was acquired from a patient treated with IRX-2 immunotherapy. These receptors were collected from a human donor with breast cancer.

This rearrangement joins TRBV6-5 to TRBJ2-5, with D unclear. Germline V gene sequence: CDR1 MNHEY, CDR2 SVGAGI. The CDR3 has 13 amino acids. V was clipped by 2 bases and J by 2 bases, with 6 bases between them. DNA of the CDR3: TGTGCCAGCAGTTACGTGCGGCAAGAGACCCAGTACTTC. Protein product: CASSYVRQETQYF.

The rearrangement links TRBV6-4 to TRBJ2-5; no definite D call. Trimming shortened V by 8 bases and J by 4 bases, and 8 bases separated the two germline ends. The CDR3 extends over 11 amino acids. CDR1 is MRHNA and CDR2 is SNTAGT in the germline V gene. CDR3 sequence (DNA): TGTGCCAGCCATGTCGGAGAGACCCAGTACTTC. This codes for CASHVGETQYF.

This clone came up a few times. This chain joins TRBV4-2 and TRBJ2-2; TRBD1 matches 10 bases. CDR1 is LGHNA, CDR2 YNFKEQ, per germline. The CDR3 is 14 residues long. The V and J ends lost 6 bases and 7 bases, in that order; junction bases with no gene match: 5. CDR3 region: CASRGQGRNGELFF. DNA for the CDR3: TGTGCCAGCAGGGGACAGGGGAGGAACGGGGAGCTGTTTTTT.

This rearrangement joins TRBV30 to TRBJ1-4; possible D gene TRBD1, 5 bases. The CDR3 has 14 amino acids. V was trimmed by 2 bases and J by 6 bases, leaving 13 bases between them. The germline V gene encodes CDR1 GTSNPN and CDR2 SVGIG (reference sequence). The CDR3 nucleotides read TGTGCCTGGAGTAGGAGACAGCGGTATGAAAAACTGTTTTTT. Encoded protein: CAWSRRQRYEKLFF.

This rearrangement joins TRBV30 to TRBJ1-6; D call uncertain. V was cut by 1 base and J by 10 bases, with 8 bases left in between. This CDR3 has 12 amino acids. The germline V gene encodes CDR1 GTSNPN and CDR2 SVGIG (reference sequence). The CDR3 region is CAWSGLYSPLHF. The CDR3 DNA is TGTGCCTGGAGTGGCTTATACTCACCCCTCCACTTT.

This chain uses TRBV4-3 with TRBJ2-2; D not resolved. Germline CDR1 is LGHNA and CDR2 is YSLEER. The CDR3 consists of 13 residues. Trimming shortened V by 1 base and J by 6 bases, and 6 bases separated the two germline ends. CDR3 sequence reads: CASSQARAGELFF. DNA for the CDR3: TGCGCCAGCAGCCAAGCCCGCGCCGGGGAGCTGTTTTTT.

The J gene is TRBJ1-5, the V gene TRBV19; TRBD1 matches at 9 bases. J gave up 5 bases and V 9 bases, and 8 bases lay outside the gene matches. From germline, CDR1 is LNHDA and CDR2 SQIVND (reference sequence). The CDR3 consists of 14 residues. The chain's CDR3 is CASKTGGRDQPQHF. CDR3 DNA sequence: TGTGCCAGCAAGACAGGGGGAAGGGATCAGCCCCAGCATTTT.

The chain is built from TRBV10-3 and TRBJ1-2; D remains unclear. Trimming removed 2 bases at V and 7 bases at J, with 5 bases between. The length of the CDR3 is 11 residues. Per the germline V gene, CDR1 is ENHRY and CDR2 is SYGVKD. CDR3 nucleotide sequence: TGTGCCATCAGTGAGAGAGGTGGCTACACCTTC. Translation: CAISERGGYTF.

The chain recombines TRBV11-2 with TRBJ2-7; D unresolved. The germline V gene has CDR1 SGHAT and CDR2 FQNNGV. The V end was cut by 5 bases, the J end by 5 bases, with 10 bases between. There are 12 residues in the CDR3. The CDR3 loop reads CASSGSGNEQYF. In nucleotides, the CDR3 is TGTGCCAGCAGCGGCTCTGGAAACGAGCAGTACTTC.

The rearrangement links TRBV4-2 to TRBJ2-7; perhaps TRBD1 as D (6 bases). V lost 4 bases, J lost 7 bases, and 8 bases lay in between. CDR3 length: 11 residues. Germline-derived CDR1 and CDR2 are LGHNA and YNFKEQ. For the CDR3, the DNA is TGTGCCAGCAGCCGGGACACGGAGCAGTACTTC. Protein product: CASSRDTEQYF.

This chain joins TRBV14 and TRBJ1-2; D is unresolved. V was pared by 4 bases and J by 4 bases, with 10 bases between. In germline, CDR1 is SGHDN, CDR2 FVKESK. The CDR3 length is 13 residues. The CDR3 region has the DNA TGTGCCAGCAGCCCGCAGACCAGCTATGGCTACACCTTC. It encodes CASSPQTSYGYTF.

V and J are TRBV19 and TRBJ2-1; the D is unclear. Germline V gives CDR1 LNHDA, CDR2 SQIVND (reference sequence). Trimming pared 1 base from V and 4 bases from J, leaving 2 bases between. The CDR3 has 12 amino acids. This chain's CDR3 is CASSIGYNEQFF. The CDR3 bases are TGTGCCAGTAGTATAGGATACAATGAGCAGTTCTTC.

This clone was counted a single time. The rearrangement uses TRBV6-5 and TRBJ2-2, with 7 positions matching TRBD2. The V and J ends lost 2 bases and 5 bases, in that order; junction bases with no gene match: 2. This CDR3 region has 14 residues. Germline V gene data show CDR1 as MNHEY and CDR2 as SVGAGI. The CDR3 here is CASSYAGVTGELFF. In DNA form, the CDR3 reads TGTGCCAGCAGTTACGCGGGAGTAACCGGGGAGCTGTTTTTT.

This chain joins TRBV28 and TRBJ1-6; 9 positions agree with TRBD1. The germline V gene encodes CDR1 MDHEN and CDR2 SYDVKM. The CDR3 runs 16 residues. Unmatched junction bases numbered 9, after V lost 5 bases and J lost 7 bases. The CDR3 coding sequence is TGTGCCAGCAGTCCCTCGGGGACAGGGTGGAATTCACCCCTCCACTTT. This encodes CASSPSGTGWNSPLHF.

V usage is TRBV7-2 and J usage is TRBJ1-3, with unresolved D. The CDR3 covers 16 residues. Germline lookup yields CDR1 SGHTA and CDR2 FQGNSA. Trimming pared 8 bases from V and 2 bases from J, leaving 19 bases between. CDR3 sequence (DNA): TGTGCCAGCGGATACGGGAGCAGAGGGACTGGAAACACCATATATTTT. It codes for CASGYGSRGTGNTIYF.

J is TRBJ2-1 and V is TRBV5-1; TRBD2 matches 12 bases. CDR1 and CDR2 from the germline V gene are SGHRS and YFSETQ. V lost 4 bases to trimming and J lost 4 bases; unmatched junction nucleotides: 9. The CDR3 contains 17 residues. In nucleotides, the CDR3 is TGCGCCAGCAGCCTGAAAACTAGCGGGGGGTTTTACAATGAGCAGTTCTTC. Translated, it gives CASSLKTSGGFYNEQFF.

CDR3 DNA sequence: TGCGCCAGCAGCCAAGATGTAACAGGCAGTTTTTTCACTGAAGCTTTCTTT. This translates into CASSQDVTGSFFTEAFF. The chain combines TRBV4-3 with TRBJ1-1; D may be TRBD1 (5 bases). Per the germline V gene, CDR1 is LGHNA and CDR2 is YSLEER. V lost 0 bases, J lost 4 bases, and 18 bases lay in between. The CDR3 has 17 amino acids.

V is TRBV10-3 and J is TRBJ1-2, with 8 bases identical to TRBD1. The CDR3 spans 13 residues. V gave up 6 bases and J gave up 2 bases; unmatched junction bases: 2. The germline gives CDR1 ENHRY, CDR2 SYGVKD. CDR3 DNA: TGTGCCATCAGCGACAGGGGCAACTATGGCTACACCTTC. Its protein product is CAISDRGNYGYTF.

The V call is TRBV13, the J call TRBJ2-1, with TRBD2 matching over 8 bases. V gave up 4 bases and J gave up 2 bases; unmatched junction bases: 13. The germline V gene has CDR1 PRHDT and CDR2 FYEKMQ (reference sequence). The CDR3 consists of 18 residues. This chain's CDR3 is CASSSGWSGSSAYNEQFF. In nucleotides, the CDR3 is TGTGCCAGCAGCTCCGGTTGGAGCGGGAGTAGCGCCTACAATGAGCAGTTCTTC.

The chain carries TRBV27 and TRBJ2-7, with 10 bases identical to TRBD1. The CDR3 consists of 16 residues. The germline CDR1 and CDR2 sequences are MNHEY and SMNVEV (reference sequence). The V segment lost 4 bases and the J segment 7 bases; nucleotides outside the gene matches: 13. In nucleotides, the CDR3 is TGTGCCAGCAGTTCATACCGGGACAGGGGAGTGGGGGAGCAGTACTTC. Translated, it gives CASSSYRDRGVGEQYF.

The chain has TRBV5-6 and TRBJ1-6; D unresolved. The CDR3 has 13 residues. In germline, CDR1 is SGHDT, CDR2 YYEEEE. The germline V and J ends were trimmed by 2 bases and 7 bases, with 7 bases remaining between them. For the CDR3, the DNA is TGTGCCAGCAGCTTTCGAGGGAATTCACCCCTCCACTTT. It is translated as CASSFRGNSPLHF. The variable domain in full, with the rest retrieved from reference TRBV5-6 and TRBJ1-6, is DAGVTQSPTHLIKTRGQQVTLRCSPKSGHDTVSWYQQALGQGPQFIFQYYEEEERQRGNFPDRFSGHQFPNYSSELNVNALLLGDSALYLCASSFRGNSPLHFGNGTRLTVT.

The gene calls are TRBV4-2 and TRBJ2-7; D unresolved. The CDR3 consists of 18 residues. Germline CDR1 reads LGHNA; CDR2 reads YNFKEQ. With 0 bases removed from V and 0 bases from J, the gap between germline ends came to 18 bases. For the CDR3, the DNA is TGTGCCAGCAGCCAAGATCGTGTAGGTACCACAATCTCCTACGAGCAGTACTTC. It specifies CASSQDRVGTTISYEQYF.

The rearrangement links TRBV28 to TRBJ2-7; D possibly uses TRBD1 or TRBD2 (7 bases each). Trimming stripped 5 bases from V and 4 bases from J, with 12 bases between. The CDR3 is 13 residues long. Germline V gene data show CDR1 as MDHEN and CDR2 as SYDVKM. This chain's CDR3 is CASSNQGGYEQYF. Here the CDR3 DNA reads TGTGCCAGCAGTAACCAGGGGGGGTACGAGCAGTACTTC.

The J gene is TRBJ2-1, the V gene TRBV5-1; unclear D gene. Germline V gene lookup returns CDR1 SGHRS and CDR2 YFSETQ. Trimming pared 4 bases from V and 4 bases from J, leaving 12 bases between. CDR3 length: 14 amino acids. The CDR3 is CASSVVPLYNEQFF. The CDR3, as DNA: TGCGCCAGCAGCGTGGTCCCTCTTTACAATGAGCAGTTCTTC.

This chain's CDR3 is CASSLSQGDPRREQFF. CDR3 coding DNA: TGTGCCAGCAGTTTATCACAGGGGGACCCGCGTCGGGAGCAGTTCTTC. The V gene is TRBV27, the J gene TRBJ2-1, with 8 bases identical to TRBD1. Trimming took 0 bases from V and 10 from J; bases not matched to a gene: 11. The CDR3 runs to 16 residues. From germline, CDR1 is MNHEY and CDR2 SMNVEV (reference sequence).

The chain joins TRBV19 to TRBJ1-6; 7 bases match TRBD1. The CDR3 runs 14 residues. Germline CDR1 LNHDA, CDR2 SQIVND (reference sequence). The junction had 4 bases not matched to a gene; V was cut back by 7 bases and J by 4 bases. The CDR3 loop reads CASMGTDYNSPLHF. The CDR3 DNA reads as TGTGCCAGTATGGGGACAGATTATAATTCACCCCTCCACTTT.

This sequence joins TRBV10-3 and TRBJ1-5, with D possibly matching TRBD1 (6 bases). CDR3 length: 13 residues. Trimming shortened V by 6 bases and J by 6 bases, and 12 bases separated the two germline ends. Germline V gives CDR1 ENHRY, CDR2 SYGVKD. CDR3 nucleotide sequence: TGTGCCATCAGCGGGGGCGGTGGTCAGCCCCAGCATTTT. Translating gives CAISGGGGQPQHF.

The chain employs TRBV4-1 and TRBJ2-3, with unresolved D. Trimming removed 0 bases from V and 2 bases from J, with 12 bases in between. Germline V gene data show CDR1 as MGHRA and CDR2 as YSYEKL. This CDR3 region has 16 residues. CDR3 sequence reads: CASSQEPGRPTDTQYF. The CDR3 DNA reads TGCGCCAGCAGCCAAGAGCCCGGCAGACCCACAGATACGCAGTATTTT.

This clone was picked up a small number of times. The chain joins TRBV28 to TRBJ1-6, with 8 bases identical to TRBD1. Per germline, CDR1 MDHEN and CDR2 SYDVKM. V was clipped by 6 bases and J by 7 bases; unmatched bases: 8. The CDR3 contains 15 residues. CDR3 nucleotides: TGTGCCAGCAGCTTTCGGGACAGGCAGAATTCACCCCTCCACTTT. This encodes CASSFRDRQNSPLHF.

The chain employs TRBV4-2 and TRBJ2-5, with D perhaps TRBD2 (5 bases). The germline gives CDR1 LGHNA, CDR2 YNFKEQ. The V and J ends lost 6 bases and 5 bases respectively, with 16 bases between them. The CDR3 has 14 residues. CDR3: CASSQRPSRETQYF. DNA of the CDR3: TGTGCCAGCAGTCAGCGGCCTAGCAGGGAGACCCAGTACTTC.

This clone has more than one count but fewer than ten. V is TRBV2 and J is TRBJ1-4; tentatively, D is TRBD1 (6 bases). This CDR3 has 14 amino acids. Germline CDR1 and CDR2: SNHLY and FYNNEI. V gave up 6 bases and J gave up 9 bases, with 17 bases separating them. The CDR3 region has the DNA TGTGCCAGCAGGACGGACAGCGGCGCCAAAAAACTGTTTTTT. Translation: CASRTDSGAKKLFF.

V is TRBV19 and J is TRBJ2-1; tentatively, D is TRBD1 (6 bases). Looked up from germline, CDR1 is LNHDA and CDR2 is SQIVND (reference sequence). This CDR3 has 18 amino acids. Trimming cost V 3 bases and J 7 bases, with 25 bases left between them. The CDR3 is CASSMGADWTVTRNEQFF. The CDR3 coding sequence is TGTGCCAGTAGTATGGGCGCTGATTGGACAGTTACCCGTAATGAGCAGTTCTTC.